This TCR beta chain was profiled in a study of molecular identifiers for immune sequencing clone quantification. The CDR3 has 17 residues. Germline V lookup: CDR1 LGHNA, CDR2 YSLEER. Turning to this clonotype: What it binds is not known. A much more abundant neighbour one base away suggests this may be a read error.

Both previously described methods and listed TCR primers were employed to make bulk TCR libraries. MiXCR, applied by TCRdb to the PCR reads, yields one record per CDR3 protein. The table shows some 59,000 distinct CDR3 sequences, with 20% to 25% occurring only once. Study-wide findings and caveats: Over 99% of CMV-specific effector molecules, but under 1% of naive ones, were in clones above 20 copies.

Preparation of naive CD8 libraries involved roughly 20,000 to 1,100,000 sorted cells and 10%, 30% or 50% RNA. Isolation of naive CD8 T cells was achieved by sorting on a CD8+CD4-CCR7+CD45RA+ phenotype. Sequences were obtained from naive CD8+ T cells from blood, with Jurkat cell RNA spiked in. Regarding subset: FACS-sorted CD8+CD4-CCR7+CD45RA+ naive T cells. This sequence was found in a human donor in good health. Some libraries in this study had Jurkat cell RNA spiked in. V gene TRBV4-3 combines with J gene TRBJ2-3; maybe TRBD2 (5 bases). The CDR3 is CASSQTSASRHTNTQYF. DNA for the CDR3: TGCGCCAGCAGCCAAACGTCCGCTAGCCGGCACACAAATACGCAGTATTTT.